This T cell receptor (beta chain) was recovered during a study of brain T cells in children with intractable seizures. Whole-study results and caveats: Pre- and post-surgery blood differed in depth, so pre-surgery absences may be undersampling. HCMV serostatus was not known, and viral specificity came from CDR3 similarity only.

Losses at the gene ends were 1 base for V and 8 bases for J; bases not matched to a gene: 3. CDR3 length: 14 amino acids. CDR1 and CDR2 (germline): LNHDA, SQIVND (reference sequence). Surgery cases with the highest brain T cell transcript signatures were chosen for sequencing. Pre-surgery treatment included at least one anti-epileptic drug. Method: immunoSEQ multiplex PCR; TCRdb's copy keeps in-frame clones and lacks some. The table includes 62,000 or so clones, more than 95% detected once. Concerning this clone: As yet, its antigen is unknown.

The TCR comes from a boy under two years old with focal cortical dysplasia and intractable seizures. The chain carries TRBV19 and TRBJ1-2, with 11 bases identical to TRBD1. The material was peripheral blood, obtained at surgery. CDR3 protein: CASSIGTGGLGYTF. The CDR3 region has the DNA TGTGCCAGTAGTATAGGGACAGGGGGCTTGGGCTACACCTTC.